This TCR beta chain comes out of a study of PD-L1 blockade in urothelial cancer. Overall study context: Each participant's history included 0 to 3 prior chemotherapy regimens. Each blood sample yielded a median of about 130,000 T cells.

TCRdb keeps only in-frame clones here, not all; method: immunoSEQ multiplex PCR. The data show tens of thousands of clones, approximately 91% seen once. This clone has just one count. Time point specified: peripheral blood 6 weeks after treatment start. This CDR3 region has 16 residues. The germline V and J ends were trimmed by 4 bases and 0 bases, with 10 bases remaining between them. Looked up from germline, CDR1 is LNHDA and CDR2 is SQIVND (reference sequence). The V call is TRBV19, the J call TRBJ2-6; tentatively, D is TRBD1 (5 bases). The starting material was PBMCs, obtained around atezolizumab (anti-PD-L1) treatment. This TCR came from a man in his fifties or sixties with urothelial cancer. In DNA, the CDR3 is TGTGCCAGTAGTACAGGGTGGACCTCTGGGGCCAACGTCCTGACTTTC. Its protein is CASSTGWTSGANVLTF. Full variable domain (outside the CDR3, taken from reference TRBV19 and TRBJ2-6): DGGITQSPKYLFRKEGQNVTLSCEQNLNHDAMYWYRQDPGQGLRLIYYSQIVNDFQKGDIAEGYSVSREKKESFPLTVTSAQKNPTAFYLCASSTGWTSGANVLTFGAGSRLTVL.